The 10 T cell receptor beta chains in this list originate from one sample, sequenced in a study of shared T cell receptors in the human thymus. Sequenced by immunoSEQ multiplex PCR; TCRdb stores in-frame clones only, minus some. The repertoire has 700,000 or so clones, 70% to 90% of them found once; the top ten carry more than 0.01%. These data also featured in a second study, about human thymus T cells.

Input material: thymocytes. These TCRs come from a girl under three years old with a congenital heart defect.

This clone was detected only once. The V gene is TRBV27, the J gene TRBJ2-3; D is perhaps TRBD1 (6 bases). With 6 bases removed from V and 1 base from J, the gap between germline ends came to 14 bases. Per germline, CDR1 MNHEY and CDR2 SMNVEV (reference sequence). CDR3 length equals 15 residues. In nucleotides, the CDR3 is TGTGCCAGCAGGCTGACAGGTTGGGGCACAGATACGCAGTATTTT. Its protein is CASRLTGWGTDTQYF.

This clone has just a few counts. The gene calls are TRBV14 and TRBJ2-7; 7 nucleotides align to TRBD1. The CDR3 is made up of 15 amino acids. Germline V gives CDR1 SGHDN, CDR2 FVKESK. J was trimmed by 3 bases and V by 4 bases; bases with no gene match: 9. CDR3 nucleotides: TGTGCCAGCAGCCCCTTGCAGGGGGAGTTCTACGAGCAGTACTTC. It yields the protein CASSPLQGEFYEQYF.

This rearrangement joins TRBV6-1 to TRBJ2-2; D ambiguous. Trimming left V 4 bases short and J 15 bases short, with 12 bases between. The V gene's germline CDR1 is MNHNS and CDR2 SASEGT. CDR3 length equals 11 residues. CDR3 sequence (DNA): TGTGCCAGCAGTGTAAACCCCAGGTTGTTTTTT. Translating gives CASSVNPRLFF.

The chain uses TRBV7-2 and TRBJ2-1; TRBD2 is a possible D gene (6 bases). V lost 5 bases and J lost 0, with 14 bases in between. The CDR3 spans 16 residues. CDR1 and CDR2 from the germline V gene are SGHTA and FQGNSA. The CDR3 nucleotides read TGTGCCAGCAGCCCAAATAGGGACTCCTCCTACAATGAGCAGTTCTTC. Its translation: CASSPNRDSSYNEQFF.

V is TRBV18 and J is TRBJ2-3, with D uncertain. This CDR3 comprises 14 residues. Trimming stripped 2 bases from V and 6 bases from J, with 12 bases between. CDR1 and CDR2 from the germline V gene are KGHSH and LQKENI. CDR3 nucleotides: TGTGCCAGCTCACCAGGTTTTAGTGTGGATACGCAGTATTTT. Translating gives CASSPGFSVDTQYF.

The CDR3 coding sequence is TGTGCCAGCAGCGTTGAGCCTAGCGGGATCCAAGAGACCCAGTACTTC. Translated: CASSVEPSGIQETQYF. The chain is built from TRBV9 and TRBJ2-5; TRBD2 matches 9 bases. The ends lost 2 bases at V and 1 base at J; junction bases unmatched: 6. Germline lookup yields CDR1 SGDLS and CDR2 YYNGEE. This CDR3 contains 16 residues. The entire variable domain, with the rest obtained from reference TRBV9 and TRBJ2-5, is as follows: DSGVTQTPKHLITATGQRVTLRCSPRSGDLSVYWYQQSLDQGLQFLIQYYNGEERAKGNILERFSAQQFPDLHSELNLSSLELGDSALYFCASSVEPSGIQETQYFGPGTRLLVL.

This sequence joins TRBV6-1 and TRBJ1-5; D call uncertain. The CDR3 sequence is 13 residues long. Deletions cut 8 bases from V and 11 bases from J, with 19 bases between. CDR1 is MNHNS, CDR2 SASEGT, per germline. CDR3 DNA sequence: TGTGCCAGCGGAAGCCCCAGGTTTGTGTCCCAGCATTTT. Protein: CASGSPRFVSQHF.

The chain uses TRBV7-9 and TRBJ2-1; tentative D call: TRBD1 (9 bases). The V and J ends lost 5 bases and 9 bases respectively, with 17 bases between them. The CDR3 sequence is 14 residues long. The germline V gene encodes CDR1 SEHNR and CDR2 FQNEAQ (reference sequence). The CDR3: CASSHGQGTSEQFF. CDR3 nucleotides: TGTGCCAGCAGCCACGGACAGGGGACTAGTGAGCAGTTCTTC. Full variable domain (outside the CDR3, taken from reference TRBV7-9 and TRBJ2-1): DTGVSQNPRHKITKRGQNVTFRCDPISEHNRLYWYRQTLGQGPEFLTYFQNEAQLEKSRLLSDRFSAERPKGSFSTLEIQRTEQGDSAMYLCASSHGQGTSEQFFGPGTRLTVL.

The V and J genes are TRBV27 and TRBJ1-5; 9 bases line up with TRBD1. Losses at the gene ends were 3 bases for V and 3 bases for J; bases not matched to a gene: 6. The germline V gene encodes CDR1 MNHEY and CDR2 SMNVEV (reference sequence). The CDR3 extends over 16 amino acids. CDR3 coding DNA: TGTGCCAGCAGTTTTTACGGGACAGGGTTCAATCAGCCCCAGCATTTT. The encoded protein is CASSFYGTGFNQPQHF.

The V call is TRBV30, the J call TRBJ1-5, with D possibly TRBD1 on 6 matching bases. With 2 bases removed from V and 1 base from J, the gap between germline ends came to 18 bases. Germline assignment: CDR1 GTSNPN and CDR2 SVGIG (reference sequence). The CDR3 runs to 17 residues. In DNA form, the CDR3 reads TGTGCCTGGAGTTTAACAGGGAGCTCTCGGAGCAATCAGCCCCAGCATTTT. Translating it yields CAWSLTGSSRSNQPQHF.